This T cell receptor beta chain was obtained from a study of cytomegalovirus exposure and HLA in healthy donors. The CMV serostatus of this donor went unrecorded. The CDR3 totals 13 residues. Germline values: CDR1 SGHAT, CDR2 FQDESV (reference sequence). Study-wide results and limits: Some V segments could not be told apart, so they were left out, TRBV6-2 and TRBV6-3 among them.

A multiplex PCR was run with 60 Vbeta primers and 13 Jbeta primers. Sequencing used immunoSEQ multiplex PCR; TCRdb keeps in-frame clones, though not all of them. The table lists 100,000 to 150,000 clones, around two thirds of them singletons. On this clone: Its antigen remains unidentified.

The gene calls are TRBV11-1 and TRBJ2-5, with D possibly TRBD1 on 7 matching bases. The J call is doubtful: the DNA matches TRBJ2-7 better. Sequencing input: PBMCs. The sequence came from a human donor in good health. CDR3 sequence: CASSLRQGGEQYF. The CDR3 bases are TGTGCCAGCAGCTTACGACAGGGAGGCGAGCAGTACTTC.